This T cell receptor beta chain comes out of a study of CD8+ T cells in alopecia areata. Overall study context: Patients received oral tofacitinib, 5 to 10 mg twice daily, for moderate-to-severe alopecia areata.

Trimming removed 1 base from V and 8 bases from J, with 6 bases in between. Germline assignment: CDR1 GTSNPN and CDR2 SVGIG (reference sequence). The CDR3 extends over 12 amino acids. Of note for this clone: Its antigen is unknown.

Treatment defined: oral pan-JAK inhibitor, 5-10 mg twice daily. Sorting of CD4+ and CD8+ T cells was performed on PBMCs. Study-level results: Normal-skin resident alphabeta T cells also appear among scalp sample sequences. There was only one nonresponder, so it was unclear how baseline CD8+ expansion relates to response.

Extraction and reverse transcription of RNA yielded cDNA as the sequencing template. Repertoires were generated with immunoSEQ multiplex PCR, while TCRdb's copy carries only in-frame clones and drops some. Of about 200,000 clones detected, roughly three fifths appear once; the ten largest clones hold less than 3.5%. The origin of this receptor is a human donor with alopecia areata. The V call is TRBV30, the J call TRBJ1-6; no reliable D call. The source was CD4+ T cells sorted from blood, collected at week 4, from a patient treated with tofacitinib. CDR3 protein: CAWSEDYSPLHF. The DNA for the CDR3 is TGTGCCTGGAGTGAAGATTATTCACCCCTCCACTTT.